This TCR beta chain came from a study of cytomegalovirus exposure and HLA in healthy donors. Study-level background: Genotyping of roughly 400 donors showed that around 81% belonged to the Caucasian-associated ancestry cluster. General study results and limits: Analyses of presence/absence relied on an assumption of roughly uniform sequencing depth across donors.

In the PCR, 60 Vbeta and 13 Jbeta primers were used. Clones were read by immunoSEQ multiplex PCR, and TCRdb kept only the in-frame ones, dropping some. This table has some 120,000 clones, roughly 82% appearing once. About this clone: Antigen specificity is unknown.

V was trimmed by 5 bases and J by 3 bases, leaving 14 bases between them. Germline CDR1 is SGHTA and CDR2 is FQGTGA. The CDR3 has 14 amino acids. The clonotype was recovered from a male donor in good health and CMV-seropositive. The chain combines TRBV7-3 with TRBJ2-7, with D perhaps TRBD2 (6 bases). The sequenced sample was PBMCs. Here the CDR3 DNA reads TGTGCCAGCAGCGTGACTGGGGGGTTCTACGAGCAGTACTTC. The encoded protein is CASSVTGGFYEQYF.